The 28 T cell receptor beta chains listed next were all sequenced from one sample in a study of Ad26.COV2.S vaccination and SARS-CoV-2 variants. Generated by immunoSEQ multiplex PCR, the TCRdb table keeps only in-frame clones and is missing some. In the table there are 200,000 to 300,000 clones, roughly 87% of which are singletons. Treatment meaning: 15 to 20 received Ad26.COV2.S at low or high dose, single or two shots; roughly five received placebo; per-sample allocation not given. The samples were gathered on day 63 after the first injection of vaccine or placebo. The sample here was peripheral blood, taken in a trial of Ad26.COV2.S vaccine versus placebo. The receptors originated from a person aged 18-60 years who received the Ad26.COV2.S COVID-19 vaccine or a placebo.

CDR3 in amino acids: CASVGGSGRANEQFF. In DNA form, the CDR3 reads TGTGCCAGCGTCGGAGGTAGCGGGAGAGCCAATGAGCAGTTCTTC. The rearrangement links TRBV6-5 to TRBJ2-1, with 9 bases aligning to TRBD2. This CDR3 spans 15 amino acids. The ends lost 8 bases at V and 6 bases at J; junction bases unmatched: 11. Germline V CDR1 and CDR2: MNHEY, SVGAGI.

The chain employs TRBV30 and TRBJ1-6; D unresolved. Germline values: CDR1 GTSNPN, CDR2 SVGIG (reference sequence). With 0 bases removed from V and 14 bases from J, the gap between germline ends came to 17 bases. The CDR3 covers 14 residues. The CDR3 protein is CAWSVIRPDSALHF. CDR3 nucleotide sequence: TGTGCCTGGAGTGTAATCCGGCCTGATTCGGCCCTCCACTTT.

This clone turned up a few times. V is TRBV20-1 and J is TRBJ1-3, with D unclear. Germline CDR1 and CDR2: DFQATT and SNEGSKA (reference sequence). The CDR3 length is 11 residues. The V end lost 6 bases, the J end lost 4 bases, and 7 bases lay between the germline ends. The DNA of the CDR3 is TGCAGTGCCACACAAGGAAACACCATATATTTT. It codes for CSATQGNTIYF.

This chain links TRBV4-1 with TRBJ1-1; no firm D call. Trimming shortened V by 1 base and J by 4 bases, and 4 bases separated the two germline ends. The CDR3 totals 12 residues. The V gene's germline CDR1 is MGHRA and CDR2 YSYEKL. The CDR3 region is CASSQAGTEAFF. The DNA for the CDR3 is TGCGCCAGCAGCCAAGCCGGCACTGAAGCTTTCTTT.

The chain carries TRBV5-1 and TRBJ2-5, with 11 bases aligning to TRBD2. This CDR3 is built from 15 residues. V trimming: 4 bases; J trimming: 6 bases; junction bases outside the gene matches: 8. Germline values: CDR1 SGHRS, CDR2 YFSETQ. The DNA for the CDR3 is TGCGCCAGCAGCACTGTAGCGGGAGGGGGAAAGACCCAGTACTTC. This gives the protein CASSTVAGGGKTQYF.

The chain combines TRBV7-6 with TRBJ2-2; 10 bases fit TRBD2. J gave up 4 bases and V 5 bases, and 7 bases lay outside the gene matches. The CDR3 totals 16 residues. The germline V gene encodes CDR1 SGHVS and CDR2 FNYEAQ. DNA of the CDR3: TGTGCCAGCAGCCCGATAGCGGGAGGCGGCACCGGGGAGCTGTTTTTT. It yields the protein CASSPIAGGGTGELFF.

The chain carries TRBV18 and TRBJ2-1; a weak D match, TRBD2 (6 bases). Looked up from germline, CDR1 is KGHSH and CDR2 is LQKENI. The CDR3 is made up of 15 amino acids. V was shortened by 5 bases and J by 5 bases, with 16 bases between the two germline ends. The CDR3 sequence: CASSGGTRSNNEQFF. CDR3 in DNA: TGTGCCAGCTCAGGCGGGACGCGAAGTAACAATGAGCAGTTCTTC.

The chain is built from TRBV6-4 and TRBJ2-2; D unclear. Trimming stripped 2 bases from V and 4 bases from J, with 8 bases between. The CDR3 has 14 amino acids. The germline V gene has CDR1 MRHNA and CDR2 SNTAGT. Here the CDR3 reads CASSDRASTGELFF. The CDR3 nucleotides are TGTGCCAGCAGTGACAGGGCCAGCACCGGGGAGCTGTTTTTT.

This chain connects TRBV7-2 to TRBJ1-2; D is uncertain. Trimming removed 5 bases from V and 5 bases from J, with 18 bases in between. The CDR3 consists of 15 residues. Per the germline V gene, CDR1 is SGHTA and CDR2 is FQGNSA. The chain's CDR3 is CASSPGPTGRYGYTF. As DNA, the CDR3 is TGTGCCAGCAGCCCCGGGCCTACCGGCCGGTATGGCTACACCTTC.

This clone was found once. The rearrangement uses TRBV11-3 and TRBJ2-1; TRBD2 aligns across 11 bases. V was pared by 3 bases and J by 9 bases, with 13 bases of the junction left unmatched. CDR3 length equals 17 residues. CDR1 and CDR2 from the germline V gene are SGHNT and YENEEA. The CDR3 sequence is CASSLEIAGGPNIEQFF. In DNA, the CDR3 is TGTGCCAGCAGCTTGGAGATAGCGGGAGGGCCAAATATTGAGCAGTTCTTC. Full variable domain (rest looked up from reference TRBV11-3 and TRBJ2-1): EAGVVQSPRYKIIEKKQPVAFWCNPISGHNTLYWYLQNLGQGPELLIRYENEEAVDDSQLPKDRFSAERLKGVDSTLKIQPAELGDSAVYLCASSLEIAGGPNIEQFFGPGTRLTVL.

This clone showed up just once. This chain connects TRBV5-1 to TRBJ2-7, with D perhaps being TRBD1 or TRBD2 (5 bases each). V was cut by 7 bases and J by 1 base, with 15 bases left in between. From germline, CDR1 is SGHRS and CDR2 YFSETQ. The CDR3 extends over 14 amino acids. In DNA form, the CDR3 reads TGCGCCAGCGGTCAGGGACCCGGATCCTACGAGCAGTACTTC. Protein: CASGQGPGSYEQYF.

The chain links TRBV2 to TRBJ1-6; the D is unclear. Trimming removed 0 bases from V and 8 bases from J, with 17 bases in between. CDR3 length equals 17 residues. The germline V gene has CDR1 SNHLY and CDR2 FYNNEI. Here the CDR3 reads CASSEALLPTAHSPLHF. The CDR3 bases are TGTGCCAGCAGTGAAGCGCTTCTTCCAACAGCCCATTCACCCCTCCACTTT. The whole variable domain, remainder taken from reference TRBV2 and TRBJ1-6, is EPEVTQTPSHQVTQMGQEVILRCVPISNHLYFYWYRQILGQKVEFLVSFYNNEISEKSEIFDDQFSVERPDGSNFTLKIRSTKLEDSAMYFCASSEALLPTAHSPLHFGNGTRLTVT.

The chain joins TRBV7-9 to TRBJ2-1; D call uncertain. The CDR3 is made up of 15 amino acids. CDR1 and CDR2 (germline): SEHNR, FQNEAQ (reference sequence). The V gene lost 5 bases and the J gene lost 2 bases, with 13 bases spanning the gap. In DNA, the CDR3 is TGTGCCAGCAGCGAACTAACACCTCCCTACAATGAGCAGTTCTTC. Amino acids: CASSELTPPYNEQFF.

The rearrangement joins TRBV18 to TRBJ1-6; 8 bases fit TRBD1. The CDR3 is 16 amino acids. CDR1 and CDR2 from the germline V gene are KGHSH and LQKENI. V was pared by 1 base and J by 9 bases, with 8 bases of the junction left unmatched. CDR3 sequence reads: CASSPLGQGGTSPLHF. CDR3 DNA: TGTGCCAGCTCACCACTTGGACAGGGCGGTACTTCACCCCTCCACTTT. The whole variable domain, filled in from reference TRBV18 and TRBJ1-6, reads NAGVMQNPRHLVRRRGQEARLRCSPMKGHSHVYWYRQLPEEGLKFMVYLQKENIIDESGMPKERFSAEFPKEGPSILRIQQVVRGDSAAYFCASSPLGQGGTSPLHFGNGTRLTVT.

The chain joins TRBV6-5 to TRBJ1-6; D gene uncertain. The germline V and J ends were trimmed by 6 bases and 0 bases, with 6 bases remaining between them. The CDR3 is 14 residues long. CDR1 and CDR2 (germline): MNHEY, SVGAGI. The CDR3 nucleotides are TGTGCCAGCAGGGGAGTCTCCTATAATTCACCCCTCCACTTT. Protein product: CASRGVSYNSPLHF.

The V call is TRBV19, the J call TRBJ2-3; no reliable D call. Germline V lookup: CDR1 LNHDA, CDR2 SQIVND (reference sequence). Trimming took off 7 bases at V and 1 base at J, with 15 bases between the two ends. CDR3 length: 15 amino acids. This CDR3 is CASKGLSWGTDTQYF. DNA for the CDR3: TGTGCCAGTAAAGGTCTGAGCTGGGGCACAGATACGCAGTATTTT.

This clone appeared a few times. CDR3 bases: TGTGCCAGCAGTAAACGACAGGGGAACACTGAAGCTTTCTTT. Its protein product is CASSKRQGNTEAFF. The V and J genes are TRBV6-2 or TRBV6-3 and TRBJ1-1, with 7 bases identical to TRBD1. In germline, CDR1 is MNHEY, CDR2 SVGEGT. The CDR3 consists of 14 residues. The junction had 4 bases not matched to a gene; V was cut back by 5 bases and J by 1 base.

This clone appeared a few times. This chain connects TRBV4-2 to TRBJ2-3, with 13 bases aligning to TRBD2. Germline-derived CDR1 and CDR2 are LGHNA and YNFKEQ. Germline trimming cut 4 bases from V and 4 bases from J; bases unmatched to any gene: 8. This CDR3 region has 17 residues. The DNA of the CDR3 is TGTGCCAGCAGCCGGCGGACTAGCGGGAGAGGGGCAGATACGCAGTATTTT. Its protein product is CASSRRTSGRGADTQYF.

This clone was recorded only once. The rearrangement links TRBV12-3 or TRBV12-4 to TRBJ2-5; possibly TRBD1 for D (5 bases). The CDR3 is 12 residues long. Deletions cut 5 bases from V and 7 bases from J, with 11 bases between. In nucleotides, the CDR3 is TGTGCCAGCAGTCAGGGTCTCGGGACCCAGTACTTC. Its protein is CASSQGLGTQYF.

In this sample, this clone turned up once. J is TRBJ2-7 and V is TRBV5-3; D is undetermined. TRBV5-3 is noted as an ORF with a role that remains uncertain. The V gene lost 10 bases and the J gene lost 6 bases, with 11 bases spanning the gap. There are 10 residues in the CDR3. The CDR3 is CALNVLEQYF. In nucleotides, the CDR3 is TGTGCCTTAAACGTCCTCGAGCAGTACTTC.

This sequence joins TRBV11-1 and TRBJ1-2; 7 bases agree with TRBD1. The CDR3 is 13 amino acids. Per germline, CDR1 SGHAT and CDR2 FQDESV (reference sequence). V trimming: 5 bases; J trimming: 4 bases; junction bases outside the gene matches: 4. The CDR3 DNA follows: TGTGCCAGCAGCCCTGACAGGGCCTATGGCTACACCTTC. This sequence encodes CASSPDRAYGYTF.

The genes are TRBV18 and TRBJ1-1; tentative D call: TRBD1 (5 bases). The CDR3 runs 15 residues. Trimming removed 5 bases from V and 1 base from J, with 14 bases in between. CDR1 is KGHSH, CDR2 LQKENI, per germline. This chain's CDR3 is CASSSQGARNTEAFF. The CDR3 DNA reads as TGTGCCAGCTCAAGCCAGGGCGCTAGGAACACTGAAGCTTTCTTT.

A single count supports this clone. The CDR3 bases are TGTGCCAGTAGTCCCCGGGACAGCGCCCATGGCTACACCTTC. Translated, it gives CASSPRDSAHGYTF. The chain is built from TRBV19 and TRBJ1-2, with 7 bases matching TRBD1. The CDR3 has 14 residues. V lost 5 bases, J lost 6 bases, and 9 bases stayed unmatched. Germline CDR1 and CDR2: LNHDA and SQIVND (reference sequence).

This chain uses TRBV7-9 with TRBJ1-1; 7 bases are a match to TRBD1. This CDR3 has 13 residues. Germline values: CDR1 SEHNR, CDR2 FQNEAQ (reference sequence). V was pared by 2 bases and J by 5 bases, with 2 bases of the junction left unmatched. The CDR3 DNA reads TGTGCCAGCAGCTTATCCAGGGGGACTGAAGCTTTCTTT. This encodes CASSLSRGTEAFF. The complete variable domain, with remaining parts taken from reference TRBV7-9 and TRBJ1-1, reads DTGVSQNPRHKITKRGQNVTFRCDPISEHNRLYWYRQTLGQGPEFLTYFQNEAQLEKSRLLSDRFSAERPKGSFSTLEIQRTEQGDSAMYLCASSLSRGTEAFFGQGTRLTVV.

The CDR3 region has the DNA TGTGCCAGCAGCGTAGCCTTTAGGACCGGGACTGGAGTCCTCGGGGAGCTGTTTTTT. As protein: CASSVAFRTGTGVLGELFF. The chain joins TRBV9 to TRBJ2-2; the D gene is possibly TRBD2 (6 bases). V shed 0 bases and J shed 7 bases, with 25 bases lying between them. The CDR3 contains 19 residues. CDR1 SGDLS and CDR2 YYNGEE come from the germline V gene.

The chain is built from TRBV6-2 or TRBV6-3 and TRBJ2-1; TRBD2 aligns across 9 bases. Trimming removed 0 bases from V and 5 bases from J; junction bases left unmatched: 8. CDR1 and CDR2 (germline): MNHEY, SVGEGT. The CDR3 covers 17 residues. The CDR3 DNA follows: TGTGCCAGCAGTTACTCTGGCGGGAGGGCCCTCGACAATGAGCAGTTCTTC. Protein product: CASSYSGGRALDNEQFF.

The CDR3 reads CATRGGRVTDTQYF. The CDR3 nucleotides are TGTGCCACCCGGGGCGGACGGGTTACAGATACGCAGTATTTT. The genes are TRBV6-5 and TRBJ2-3; either TRBD1 or TRBD2 may fit D (5 bases each). The CDR3 length is 14 residues. Trimming shortened V by 10 bases and J by 3 bases, and 17 bases separated the two germline ends. Germline CDR1 and CDR2: MNHEY and SVGAGI.

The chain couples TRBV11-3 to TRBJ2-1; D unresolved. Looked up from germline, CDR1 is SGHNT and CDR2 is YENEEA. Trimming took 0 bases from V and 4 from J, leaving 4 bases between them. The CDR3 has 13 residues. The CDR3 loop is CASSLDRYNEQFF. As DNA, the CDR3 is TGTGCCAGCAGCTTAGACAGGTACAATGAGCAGTTCTTC.